The rows below give T cell receptor beta chains drawn from one sample of a study of Ad26.COV2.S vaccination and SARS-CoV-2 variants. Using immunoSEQ multiplex PCR, the repertoire was profiled, and TCRdb retains in-frame clones only, with some absent. Of approximately 500,000 clones in the sample, around 90% were seen once. The sample here was peripheral blood, taken in a trial of Ad26.COV2.S vaccine versus placebo. Every receptor here comes from a person aged 18-65 years who received the Ad26.COV2.S COVID-19 vaccine or a placebo. Each CDR3 is given with its conserved first and last residue. The D gene is left open where the match is weak. Clone size is stated in some rows and not others, as once, few, many or a class when expanded.

>NA|TRBV11-3|TRBJ2-1|NA
TGTGCCAGCAGCTTAGGGTCGGGGAGTGAGCAGTTCTTC
CASSLGSGSEQFF
>NA|TRBV5-5|TRBJ1-3|NA
TGTGCCAGCAGCTTGGGTCTCTCTGGAAACACCATATATTTT
CASSLGLSGNTIYF
>NA|TRBV5-1|TRBJ2-1|NA
TGCGCCAGCAGTCCCACACCCTCCTACAATGAGCAGTTCTTC
CASSPTPSYNEQFF
>NA|TRBV14|TRBJ2-1|NA
TGTGCCAGCAGCCACGACAGGACACCGCAGTTCTTC
CASSHDRTPQFF
>TRBD1|TRBV10-3|TRBJ2-2|NA
TGTGCCATCAGCCAACGACAGGGCTACTCGGGTGGCGGGGAGCTGTTTTTT
CAISQRQGYSGGGELFF
>NA|TRBV5-1|TRBJ2-1|NA
TGCGCCAGCAGCTTGTCAGGGACGGCCTACAATGAGCAGTTCTTC
CASSLSGTAYNEQFF
>TRBD1|TRBV5-4|TRBJ1-2|few
TGTGCCAGCAGCTTAGGGGGCTTGGGCTACACCTTC
CASSLGGLGYTF
>NA|TRBV28|TRBJ1-1|NA
TGTGCCAGCAGTTTATCATCGGGCGGCCTTGAAGCTTTCTTT
CASSLSSGGLEAFF
>NA|TRBV7-2|TRBJ2-7|NA
TGTGCCAGCAGCTTAGCTGGGCAGACCTACGAGCAGTACTTC
CASSLAGQTYEQYF
>NA|TRBV3-1/TRBV3-2|TRBJ2-2|NA
TGTGCCAGCAGTCCCCTTTCCGGGGAGCTGTTTTTT
CASSPLSGELFF
>NA|TRBV19|TRBJ1-4|few
TGTGCCAGTAGTGTTTTTTTGGGAACGGCTAATGAAAAACTGTTTTTT
CASSVFLGTANEKLFF
>TRBD2|TRBV3-1/TRBV3-2|TRBJ2-1|NA
TGTGCCAGCAGCCCGATGGAGACTAGCGGGAGGGTCCACAATGAGCAGTTCTTC
CASSPMETSGRVHNEQFF
>TRBD2|TRBV4-2|TRBJ2-1|once
TGTGCCAGCAGCCAAGCCCCTTGGACTAGCCTCGGGGGCGATGAGCAGTTCTTC
CASSQAPWTSLGGDEQFF
>TRBD2|TRBV5-4|TRBJ2-5|NA
TGTGCCAGCAGCTTGATTAGCGGGAGGGGGCAAGAGACCCAGTACTTC
CASSLISGRGQETQYF
>NA|TRBV7-3|TRBJ2-3|NA
TGTGCCAGCAGCAAAGAGGCCTCGGGACACACAGATACGCAGTATTTT
CASSKEASGHTDTQYF
>NA|TRBV7-3|TRBJ2-7|NA
TGTGCCAGCAGCTTAAGAGGCCATGGTATCACCGAGCAGTACTTC
CASSLRGHGITEQYF
>NA|TRBV7-2|TRBJ2-7|NA
TGTGCCAGCAGCTTACAGACTCGATCCTACGAGCAGTACTTC
CASSLQTRSYEQYF
>NA|TRBV28|TRBJ2-7|once
TGTGCCAGCCGTGGGGGGCCTAAGGGGGAGCAGTACTTC
CASRGGPKGEQYF
>TRBD1|TRBV25-1|TRBJ2-1|NA
TGTGCCAGCAGTGTTGGTGTGACAGGGAACAATGAGCAGTTCTTC
CASSVGVTGNNEQFF
>TRBD2|TRBV15|TRBJ2-1|NA
TGTGCCACCAGCGGAGGGAGGGCCGACAATGAGCAGTTCTTC
CATSGGRADNEQFF
>NA|TRBV11-2|TRBJ2-1|once
TGTGCCAGCAGCTACCTCCTAGGGAATGAGCAGTTCTTC
CASSYLLGNEQFF
>NA|TRBV6-1|TRBJ1-5|NA
TGTGCCAGCAGTGATCAGCAGGTGCAGCCCCAGCATTTT
CASSDQQVQPQHF
>NA|TRBV3-1/TRBV3-2|TRBJ1-2|NA
TGTGCCAGCAGCCAAGTAAGGGCCCGGGGCTACACCTTC
CASSQVRARGYTF
>NA|TRBV9|TRBJ2-7|NA
TGTGCCAGCTCCCGGGGTGGCGGGAACTCCTACGAGCAGTACTTC
CASSRGGGNSYEQYF
>TRBD1|TRBV5-1|TRBJ2-3|NA
TGCGCCAGCAGCTTGTCCTCAGGGGGCGCGGTTACAGATACGCAGTATTTT
CASSLSSGGAVTDTQYF
>NA|TRBV7-9|TRBJ2-7|NA
TGTGCCAGCAGCCTGACGGGAAGCTCCTACGAGCAGTACTTC
CASSLTGSSYEQYF
>TRBD2|TRBV3-1/TRBV3-2|TRBJ2-1|NA
TGTGCCAGCAGCCAAGAAGGGCTAGCGGGACACGATGAGCAGTTCTTC
CASSQEGLAGHDEQFF
>NA|TRBV5-1|TRBJ2-6|once
TGCGCCAGCAGTTCCCAACCGGGTAACTCTGGGGCCAACGTCCTGACTTTC
CASSSQPGNSGANVLTF
>NA|TRBV5-1|TRBJ2-1|NA
TGCGCCAGCAGCTTGCCAGCGAGAGTCTACAATGAGCAGTTCTTC
CASSLPARVYNEQFF
>TRBD2|TRBV7-7|TRBJ2-2|once
TGTGCTAGCAGCCCTAGGACTAGCGGGAGGCTGAACACCGGGGAGCTGTTTTTT
CASSPRTSGRLNTGELFF
>NA|TRBV6-2/TRBV6-3|TRBJ1-6|NA
TGTGCCAGCAGTTACTCGTCGCGGCCTGTTAATTCACCCCTCCACTTT
CASSYSSRPVNSPLHF
>NA|TRBV27|TRBJ2-5|NA
TGTGCCAGCAGTCGTGGCCTCCAAGAGACCCAGTACTTC
CASSRGLQETQYF
>NA|TRBV20-1|TRBJ1-1|NA
TGCAGTGCTAGAGATCACCCGTGGGCTTTCTTT
CSARDHPWAFF
>NA|TRBV5-6|TRBJ2-7|NA
TGTGCCAGCTCCCGGCAGGATTCGGCCGAGTCTTCCGAGCAGTACTTC
CASSRQDSAESSEQYF
>NA|TRBV19|TRBJ2-5|NA
TGTGCCAGTAGTATTGGAAAAAAAGAGACCCAGTACTTC
CASSIGKKETQYF
>NA|TRBV6-5|TRBJ1-3|NA
TGTGCCAGCAGGAAAAATGCTGGAAACACCATATATTTT
CASRKNAGNTIYF
>NA|TRBV9|TRBJ2-1|NA
TGTGCCAGCAGCCTATTCGGTGCTGCCTACAATGAGCAGTTCTTC
CASSLFGAAYNEQFF
>TRBD1|TRBV29-1|TRBJ2-2|few
TGCAGCGTTGGTAAGGGGACAGTGGACACCGGGGAGCTGTTTTTT
CSVGKGTVDTGELFF
>NA|TRBV15|TRBJ1-2|NA
TGTGCCACCAGCAGGGGGACCGGCGGGTATGGCTACACCTTC
CATSRGTGGYGYTF
>NA|TRBV6-5|TRBJ2-1|NA
TGTGCCAGCACCGATCGGGGGTTGTCCTACAATGAGCAGTTCTTC
CASTDRGLSYNEQFF
>NA|TRBV3-1/TRBV3-2|TRBJ1-3|NA
TGTGCCAGCAGCCAAGGGACAGAAGGAAACACCATATATTTT
CASSQGTEGNTIYF
>NA|TRBV7-9|TRBJ1-5|NA
TGTGCCAGCAGTTCCGAATATAGCAATCAGCCCCAGCATTTT
CASSSEYSNQPQHF
>NA|TRBV7-8|TRBJ1-2|medium-sized
TGTGCCAGCAGCGTCGGGTTTTCATATGGCTACACCTTC
CASSVGFSYGYTF
>NA|TRBV28|TRBJ1-3|many
TGTGCCAGCAGTGTCGCCACAGCTGGCGGCGCGACCTCTGGAAACACCATATATTTT
CASSVATAGGATSGNTIYF
>TRBD2|TRBV6-6|TRBJ2-2|few
TGTGCCAGCCGTATAGCGGGAGGGGGGACCGGGGAGCTGTTTTTT
CASRIAGGGTGELFF
>NA|TRBV30|TRBJ2-6|NA
TGTGCCTGGGTGGACAACTCTGGGGCCAACGTCCTGACTTTC
CAWVDNSGANVLTF
>NA|TRBV7-9|TRBJ1-6|once
TGTGCCAGCAGCTTCAGGGAAGGCTCACCCCTCCACTTT
CASSFREGSPLHF
>NA|TRBV19|TRBJ2-2|once
TGTGCCAGTAGTCCAGGGCCCGGGGAGCTGTTTTTT
CASSPGPGELFF
>NA|TRBV27|TRBJ1-5|NA
TGTGCCAGCAGTCTGGGGGCCTATTCGAAAAGTAGCCAGCATTTT
CASSLGAYSKSSQHF
>NA|TRBV5-6|TRBJ2-7|NA
TGTGCCAGTGGGGGTCCGGGCTACGAGCAGTACTTC
CASGGPGYEQYF
>NA|TRBV4-2|TRBJ2-1|NA
TGTGCCAGCAGCCATCGGGTACCTAGCCATCAGGAAGTAAGCTCCTACAATGAGCAGTTCTTC
CASSHRVPSHQEVSSYNEQFF
>NA|TRBV27|TRBJ1-5|NA
TGTGCCAGCAGGGCAGGGTGGAATCAGCCCCAGCATTTT
CASRAGWNQPQHF
>NA|TRBV9|TRBJ1-2|NA
TGTGCCAGCAGCGTAGTGGTGGGAGCTAACTATGGCTACACCTTC
CASSVVVGANYGYTF